The 25 T cell receptor beta chains below were found in one sample sequenced in a study of T cell repertoires in cytomegalovirus infection (dated by TCRdb to 2018 to 2020). Sequencing used an Illumina HiSeq 1500. In-frame beta chains were kept once TCRdb had trimmed the public reads at Q25 with fastp and called clones with MiXCR. Identical CDR3 proteins give one entry, which carries the most common genes and DNA. The sample has hundreds of thousands of distinct CDR3 sequences on record, about 10% of them singletons. 10% of the sample rests with the top ten. The sequencing sample was made of PBMCs. These receptors all come from a human donor in good health (CMV status not recorded). Some clones in this sample may be carry-over from other donors' samples.

The chain joins TRBV10-3 to TRBJ2-7; TRBD1 aligns across 7 bases. Losses at the gene ends were 0 bases for V and 3 bases for J; bases not matched to a gene: 5. The CDR3 has 15 amino acids. Germline CDR1 and CDR2: ENHRY and SYGVKD. This chain's CDR3 is CAISESSRQGYEQYF. CDR3 bases: TGTGCCATCAGTGAGTCGTCGAGACAGGGCTACGAGCAGTACTTC.

In its sample, this clonotype was seen many times. V and J are TRBV24-1 and TRBJ2-5; 7 bases are a match to TRBD1. This CDR3 has 14 residues. The germline gives CDR1 KGHDR, CDR2 SFDVKD. J was trimmed by 1 base and V by 5 bases; bases with no gene match: 3. CDR3 in DNA: TGTGCCACCAGTGTCGGGACAGCCCAAGAGACCCAGTACTTC. Protein product: CATSVGTAQETQYF.

This clonotype was seen repeatedly, ten times or more. This chain connects TRBV12-3 or TRBV12-4 to TRBJ2-7, with a weak D call TRBD2 (5 bases). With 4 bases removed from V and 3 bases from J, the gap between germline ends came to 13 bases. The CDR3 sequence is 14 residues long. The DNA of the CDR3 is TGTGCCAGCAGTTCCACCACTAGTTTCTACGAGCAGTACTTC. This encodes CASSSTTSFYEQYF.

In this sample, this clonotype turned up many times. This chain uses TRBV6-5 with TRBJ1-1, with D maybe TRBD1 (5 bases). The CDR3 runs to 12 residues. In germline, CDR1 is MNHEY, CDR2 SVGAGI. V lost 6 bases to trimming and J lost 4 bases, with 9 bases between them. In DNA form, the CDR3 reads TGTGCCAGCAGCTCAGGGTTCACTGAAGCTTTCTTT. Translated, it gives CASSSGFTEAFF.

This clonotype was counted only a few times. The V call is TRBV29-1, the J call TRBJ1-1; 11 nucleotides agree with TRBD1. J was trimmed by 2 bases and V by 7 bases; bases with no gene match: 6. The CDR3 covers 14 residues. The germline gives CDR1 SQVTM, CDR2 ANQGSEA. In nucleotides, the CDR3 is TGCAGCGCGCGGACAGGGGGCGCAAACACTGAAGCTTTCTTT. Translation: CSARTGGANTEAFF.

The chain combines TRBV9 with TRBJ2-5; 12 positions match TRBD2. The germline CDR1 and CDR2 sequences are SGDLS and YYNGEE. The CDR3 sequence is 15 residues long. V shed 6 bases, J shed 4 bases, and the junction held 7 bases outside the gene matches. CDR3 in amino acids: CASNPSGRASETQYF. In DNA form, the CDR3 reads TGTGCCAGCAACCCTAGCGGGAGGGCCTCAGAGACCCAGTACTTC.

This clonotype appeared a few times. The chain recombines TRBV10-3 with TRBJ2-3; D may match TRBD1 or TRBD2 (6 bases each). The ends were cut back, 0 bases at V and 6 bases at J, with 16 bases in the middle. The CDR3 contains 16 residues. CDR1 is ENHRY, CDR2 SYGVKD, per germline. The CDR3 DNA follows: TGTGCCATCAGTGAGTCGCCGGGGGCTACGGGGGATACGCAGTATTTT. Translation gives CAISESPGATGDTQYF.

This clonotype was observed many times. The rearrangement uses TRBV6-1 and TRBJ1-2, with unresolved D. V lost 5 bases and J 4 bases, leaving 14 bases between the germline ends. The CDR3 is 14 amino acids. Per germline, CDR1 MNHNS and CDR2 SASEGT. The CDR3 nucleotides read TGTGCCAGCAGTTTGGACGGACGGGGCTATGGCTACACCTTC. As protein: CASSLDGRGYGYTF.

The CDR3 loop is CASSSTGTGTDTQYF. Here the CDR3 DNA reads TGTGCCAGCAGTTCAACCGGGACAGGGACAGATACGCAGTATTTT. V and J are TRBV27 and TRBJ2-3, with 9 bases fitting TRBD1. V lost 4 bases, J lost 3 bases, and 5 bases stayed unmatched. Germline loops: CDR1 MNHEY, CDR2 SMNVEV (reference sequence). There are 15 residues in the CDR3.

The V gene is TRBV27, the J gene TRBJ2-2; D is unclear. The germline V gene encodes CDR1 MNHEY and CDR2 SMNVEV (reference sequence). The CDR3 loop spans 14 amino acids. V was pared by 3 bases and J by 4 bases, with 9 bases between. The chain's CDR3 is CASSFGTLTGELFF. The CDR3 coding sequence is TGTGCCAGCAGTTTTGGCACTCTCACCGGGGAGCTGTTTTTT.

The DNA for the CDR3 is TGTGCCAAGTCTCCGGGACTAGCGGGAGGTCGTACAGATACGCAGTATTTT. Encoded protein: CAKSPGLAGGRTDTQYF. The J gene is TRBJ2-3, the V gene TRBV2; 15 positions agree with TRBD2. Germline trimming cut 10 bases from V and 3 bases from J; bases unmatched to any gene: 11. This CDR3 comprises 17 residues. Germline loops: CDR1 SNHLY, CDR2 FYNNEI.

This clonotype was observed many times. The V and J genes are TRBV20-1 and TRBJ1-5; maybe TRBD1 (5 bases). Germline CDR1 is DFQATT and CDR2 is SNEGSKA (reference sequence). Between the trimmed V and J ends, which lost 6 bases and 3 bases, there was a span of 12 bases. The CDR3 has 13 amino acids. CDR3 protein: CSAPTGNNQPQHF. The CDR3 DNA reads TGCAGTGCCCCTACAGGTAACAATCAGCCCCAGCATTTT.

Ten or more counts support this clonotype. The chain links TRBV4-1 to TRBJ2-1, with D perhaps being TRBD1 or TRBD2 (6 bases each). CDR1 and CDR2 from the germline V gene are MGHRA and YSYEKL. V was clipped by 0 bases and J by 1 base, with 13 bases between them. This CDR3 has 17 residues. CDR3 amino acids: CASSQDRKGGSYNEQFF. In nucleotides, the CDR3 is TGCGCCAGCAGCCAAGATCGGAAGGGGGGTTCCTACAATGAGCAGTTCTTC.

This clonotype showed up many times. The genes are TRBV5-5 and TRBJ1-4; 7 bases are shared with TRBD1. Germline trimming cut 5 bases from V and 5 bases from J; bases unmatched to any gene: 15. Per the germline V gene, CDR1 is SGHKS and CDR2 is YYEKEE (reference sequence). This CDR3 is 17 amino acids long. The chain's CDR3 is CASSSLGRQGANEKLFF. The CDR3 bases are TGTGCCAGCAGTTCCCTTGGCCGACAGGGCGCAAATGAAAAACTGTTTTTT. The full variable domain, completed using reference TRBV5-5 and TRBJ1-4, is DAGVTQSPTHLIKTRGQQVTLRCSPISGHKSVSWYQQVLGQGPQFIFQYYEKEERGRGNFPDRFSARQFPNYSSELNVNALLLGDSALYLCASSSLGRQGANEKLFFGSGTQLSVL.

This clonotype was recorded at least ten times. This sequence joins TRBV24-1 and TRBJ2-3; D unresolved. CDR3 size: 12 residues. Germline V gives CDR1 KGHDR, CDR2 SFDVKD. Trimming took 9 bases from V and 4 from J, leaving 10 bases between them. CDR3: CATEGNADTQYF. Here the CDR3 DNA reads TGTGCCACCGAAGGGAACGCAGATACGCAGTATTTT.

The CDR3 DNA sequence: TGCGCCAGCAGCCCGGGGGGAACTAATGAAAAACTGTTTTTT. The encoded protein is CASSPGGTNEKLFF. The chain employs TRBV5-1 and TRBJ1-4, with D possibly being TRBD1 (5 bases). CDR3 length: 14 residues. Germline-derived CDR1 and CDR2 are SGHRS and YFSETQ. V dropped 4 bases and J dropped 1 base, with 8 bases sitting between them.

The genes are TRBV6-4 and TRBJ1-1; no clear D. The CDR3 has 15 amino acids. Between the trimmed V and J ends, which lost 8 bases and 1 base, there was a span of 17 bases. In germline, CDR1 is MRHNA, CDR2 SNTAGT. CDR3 sequence reads: CASGYAGVANTEAFF. In DNA form, the CDR3 reads TGTGCCAGCGGTTACGCCGGGGTAGCGAACACTGAAGCTTTCTTT.

This clonotype has ten or more counts. This chain joins TRBV2 and TRBJ2-2, with unresolved D. Looked up from germline, CDR1 is SNHLY and CDR2 is FYNNEI. There are 16 residues in the CDR3. Trimming took 2 bases from V and 3 from J, leaving 13 bases between them. Here the CDR3 reads CASSEFATTDTGELFF. CDR3 nucleotide sequence: TGTGCCAGCAGTGAATTCGCGACGACGGACACCGGGGAGCTGTTTTTT.

This chain links TRBV20-1 with TRBJ2-1; 15 bases fit TRBD2. Germline assignment: CDR1 DFQATT and CDR2 SNEGSKA (reference sequence). CDR3 size: 16 residues. Unmatched junction bases numbered 6, after V lost 6 bases and J lost 3 bases. CDR3 sequence (DNA): TGCAGTGCGACCGGGACTAGCGGGAGGCGCTACAATGAGCAGTTCTTC. Translation gives CSATGTSGRRYNEQFF.

This clonotype was counted between two and nine times. The rearrangement joins TRBV19 to TRBJ1-2, with D possibly being TRBD1 (5 bases). The CDR3 consists of 15 residues. From germline, CDR1 is LNHDA and CDR2 SQIVND (reference sequence). V gave up 4 bases and J gave up 2 bases, with 14 bases separating them. As DNA, the CDR3 is TGTGCCAGTAGTACCCAGACAGCACCCAACTATGGCTACACCTTC. This gives the protein CASSTQTAPNYGYTF.

This chain uses TRBV5-6 with TRBJ2-3; D is uncertain. Germline V gene lookup returns CDR1 SGHDT and CDR2 YYEEEE. The germline V and J ends were trimmed by 3 bases and 4 bases, with 9 bases remaining between them. This CDR3 has 13 residues. CDR3 nucleotides: TGTGCCAGCAGCTCTCAACATGCAGATACGCAGTATTTT. Translated, it gives CASSSQHADTQYF.

This clonotype was counted at least ten times. V gene TRBV4-1 combines with J gene TRBJ2-6; no clear D. Looked up from germline, CDR1 is MGHRA and CDR2 is YSYEKL. This CDR3 has 16 residues. V lost 1 base and J 8 bases, leaving 15 bases between the germline ends. CDR3 sequence: CASSQAMVLTSNVLTF. CDR3 in DNA: TGCGCCAGCAGCCAAGCTATGGTCTTAACCTCCAACGTCCTGACTTTC.

This clonotype appeared a few times. The J gene is TRBJ2-7, the V gene TRBV7-9; no clear D gene. In germline, CDR1 is SEHNR, CDR2 FQNEAQ (reference sequence). Trimming pared 6 bases from V and 2 bases from J, leaving 8 bases between. This CDR3 is built from 12 residues. CDR3: CASRHGAYEQYF. The CDR3 DNA is TGTGCCAGCAGACATGGAGCCTACGAGCAGTACTTC.

This clonotype showed up many times. The J gene is TRBJ2-2, the V gene TRBV14; no firm D call. The CDR3 runs 13 residues. From germline, CDR1 is SGHDN and CDR2 FVKESK. Trimming stripped 5 bases from V and 4 bases from J, with 8 bases between. The CDR3 loop is CASSLDLTGELFF. CDR3 nucleotide sequence: TGTGCCAGCAGCTTGGACCTCACCGGGGAGCTGTTTTTT. Full variable domain (outside the CDR3, taken from reference TRBV14 and TRBJ2-2): EAGVTQFPSHSVIEKGQTVTLRCDPISGHDNLYWYRRVMGKEIKFLLHFVKESKQDESGMPNNRFLAERTGGTYSTLKVQPAELEDSGVYFCASSLDLTGELFFGEGSRLTVL.

Remarks on this clonotype: One base away lies a much larger clone, so this may be a sequencing read error. V usage is TRBV10-3 and J usage is TRBJ2-2; TRBD1 matches 7 bases. Germline values: CDR1 ENHRY, CDR2 SYGVKD. This CDR3 is 16 amino acids long. This chain's CDR3 is CAISKSGTVNTGELFF. The CDR3 DNA is TGTGCCATCAGTAAGTCGGGGACAGTAAACACCGGGGAGCTGTTTTTT.